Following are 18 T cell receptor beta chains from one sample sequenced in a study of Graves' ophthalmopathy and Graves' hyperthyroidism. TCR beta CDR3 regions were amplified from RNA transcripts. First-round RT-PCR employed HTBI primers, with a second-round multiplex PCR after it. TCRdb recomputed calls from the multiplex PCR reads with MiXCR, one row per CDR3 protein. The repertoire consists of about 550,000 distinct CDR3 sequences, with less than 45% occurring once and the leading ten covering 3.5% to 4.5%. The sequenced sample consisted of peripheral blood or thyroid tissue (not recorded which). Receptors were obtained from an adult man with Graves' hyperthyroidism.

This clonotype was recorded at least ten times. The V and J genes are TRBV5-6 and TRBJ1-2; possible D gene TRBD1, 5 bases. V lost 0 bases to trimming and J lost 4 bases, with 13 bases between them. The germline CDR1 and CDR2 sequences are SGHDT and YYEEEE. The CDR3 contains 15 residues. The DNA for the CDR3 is TGTGCCAGCAGCTTGGCGGGGGGTTTAGCCTATGGCTACACCTTC. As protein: CASSLAGGLAYGYTF.

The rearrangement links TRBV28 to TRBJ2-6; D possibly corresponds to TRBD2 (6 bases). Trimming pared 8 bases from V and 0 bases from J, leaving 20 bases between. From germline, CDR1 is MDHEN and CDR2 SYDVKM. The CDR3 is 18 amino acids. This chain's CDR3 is CASSVEGLSSSGANVLTF. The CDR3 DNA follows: TGTGCCAGCTCGGTCGAGGGACTGTCGAGCTCTGGGGCCAACGTCCTGACTTTC.

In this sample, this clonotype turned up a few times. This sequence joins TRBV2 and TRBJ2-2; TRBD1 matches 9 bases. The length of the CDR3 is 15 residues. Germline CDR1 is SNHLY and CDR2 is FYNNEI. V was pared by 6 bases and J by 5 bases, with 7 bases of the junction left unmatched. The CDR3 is CASSATGGYTGELFF. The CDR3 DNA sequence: TGTGCCAGCAGCGCGACAGGGGGGTATACCGGGGAGCTGTTTTTT. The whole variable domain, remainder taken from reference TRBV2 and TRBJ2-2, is EPEVTQTPSHQVTQMGQEVILRCVPISNHLYFYWYRQILGQKVEFLVSFYNNEISEKSEIFDDQFSVERPDGSNFTLKIRSTKLEDSAMYFCASSATGGYTGELFFGEGSRLTVL.

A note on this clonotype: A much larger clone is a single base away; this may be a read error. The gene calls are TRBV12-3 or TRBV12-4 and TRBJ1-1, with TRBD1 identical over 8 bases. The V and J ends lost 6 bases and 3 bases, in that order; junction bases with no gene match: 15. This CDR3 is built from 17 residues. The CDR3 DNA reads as TGTGCCAGCAGCTCGGACAGGGCCTTGTTAGGTTACACTGAAGCTTTCTTT. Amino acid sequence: CASSSDRALLGYTEAFF.

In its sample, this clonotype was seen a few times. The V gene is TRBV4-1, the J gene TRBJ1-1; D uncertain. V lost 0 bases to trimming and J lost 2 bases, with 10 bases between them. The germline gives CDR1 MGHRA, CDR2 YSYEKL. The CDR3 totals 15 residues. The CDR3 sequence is CASSQETSINTEAFF. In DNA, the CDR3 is TGCGCCAGCAGCCAAGAGACCAGTATAAACACTGAAGCTTTCTTT.

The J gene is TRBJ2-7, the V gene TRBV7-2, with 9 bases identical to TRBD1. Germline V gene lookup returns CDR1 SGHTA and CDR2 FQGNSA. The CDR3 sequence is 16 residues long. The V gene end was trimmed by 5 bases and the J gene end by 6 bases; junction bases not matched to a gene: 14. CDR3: CASSPGSGQGLSEQYF. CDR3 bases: TGTGCCAGCAGCCCGGGGAGTGGACAGGGGTTGAGCGAGCAGTACTTC.

In DNA form, the CDR3 reads TGTGCCAGCAGCGTAGCTACAGGCCAACCCTACGAGCAGTACTTC. Protein: CASSVATGQPYEQYF. The chain combines TRBV9 with TRBJ2-7, with D tentatively TRBD1 (5 bases). Germline CDR1 is SGDLS and CDR2 is YYNGEE. The CDR3 loop spans 15 amino acids. Trimming removed 0 bases from V and 2 bases from J, with 12 bases in between.

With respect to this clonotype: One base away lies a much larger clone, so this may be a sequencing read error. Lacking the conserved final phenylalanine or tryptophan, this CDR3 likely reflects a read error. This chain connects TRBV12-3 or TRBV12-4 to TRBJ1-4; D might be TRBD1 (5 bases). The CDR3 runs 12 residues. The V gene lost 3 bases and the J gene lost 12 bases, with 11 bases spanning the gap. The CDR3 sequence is CASSFIGGELFL. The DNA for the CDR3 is TGTGCCAGCAGTTTCATCGGGGGGGAACTGTTTCTT.

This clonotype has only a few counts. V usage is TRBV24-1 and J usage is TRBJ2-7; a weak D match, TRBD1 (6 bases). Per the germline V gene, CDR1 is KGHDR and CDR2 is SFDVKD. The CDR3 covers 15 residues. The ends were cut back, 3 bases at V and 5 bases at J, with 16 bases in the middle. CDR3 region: CATSDGSWTVDEQYF. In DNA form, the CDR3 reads TGTGCCACCAGTGATGGTTCTTGGACAGTTGACGAGCAGTACTTC.

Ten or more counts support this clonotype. The CDR3 region is CATDRGYGYTF. CDR3 bases: TGTGCCACGGACAGGGGCTATGGCTACACCTTC. This sequence joins TRBV2 and TRBJ1-2, with 9 nucleotides matching TRBD1. Looked up from germline, CDR1 is SNHLY and CDR2 is FYNNEI. The V gene end was trimmed by 10 bases and the J gene end by 4 bases; junction bases not matched to a gene: 1. The CDR3 consists of 11 residues.

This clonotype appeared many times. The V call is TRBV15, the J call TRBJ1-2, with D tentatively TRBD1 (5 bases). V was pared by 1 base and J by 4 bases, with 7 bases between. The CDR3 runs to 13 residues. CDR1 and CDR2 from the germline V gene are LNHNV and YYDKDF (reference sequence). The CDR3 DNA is TGTGCCACCAGCAGAGCAGGGTCCTATGGCTACACCTTC. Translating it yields CATSRAGSYGYTF.

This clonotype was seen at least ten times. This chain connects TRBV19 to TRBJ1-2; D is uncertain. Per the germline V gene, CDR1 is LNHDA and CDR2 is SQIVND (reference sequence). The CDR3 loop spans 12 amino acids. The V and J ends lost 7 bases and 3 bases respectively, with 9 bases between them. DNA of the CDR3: TGTGCCAGTATCGGAAGAGACTATGGCTACACCTTC. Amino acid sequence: CASIGRDYGYTF. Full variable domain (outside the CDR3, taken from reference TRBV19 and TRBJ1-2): DGGITQSPKYLFRKEGQNVTLSCEQNLNHDAMYWYRQDPGQGLRLIYYSQIVNDFQKGDIAEGYSVSREKKESFPLTVTSAQKNPTAFYLCASIGRDYGYTFGSGTRLTVV.

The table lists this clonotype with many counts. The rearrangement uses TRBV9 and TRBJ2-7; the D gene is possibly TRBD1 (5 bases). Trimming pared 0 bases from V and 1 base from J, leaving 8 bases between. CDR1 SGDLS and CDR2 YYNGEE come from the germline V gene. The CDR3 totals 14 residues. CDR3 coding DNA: TGTGCCAGCAGCGTAGAGGGGAATTCCTACGAGCAGTACTTC. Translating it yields CASSVEGNSYEQYF.

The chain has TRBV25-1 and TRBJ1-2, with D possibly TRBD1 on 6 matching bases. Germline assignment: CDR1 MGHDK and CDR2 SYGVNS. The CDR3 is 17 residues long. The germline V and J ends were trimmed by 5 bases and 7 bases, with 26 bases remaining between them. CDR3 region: CASSRSRGASGSVGYTF. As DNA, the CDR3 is TGTGCCAGCAGTCGCTCCCGGGGGGCTAGCGGGAGTGTTGGCTACACCTTC.

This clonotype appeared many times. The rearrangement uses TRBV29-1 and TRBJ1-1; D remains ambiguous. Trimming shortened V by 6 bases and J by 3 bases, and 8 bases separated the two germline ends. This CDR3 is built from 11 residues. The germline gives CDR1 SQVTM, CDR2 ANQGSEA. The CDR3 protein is CSVETYTEAFF. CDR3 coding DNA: TGCAGCGTGGAAACATACACTGAAGCTTTCTTT.

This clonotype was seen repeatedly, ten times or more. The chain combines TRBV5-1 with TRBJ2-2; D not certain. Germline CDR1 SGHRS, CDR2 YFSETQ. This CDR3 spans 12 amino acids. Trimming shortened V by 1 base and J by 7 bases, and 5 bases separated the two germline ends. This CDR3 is CASSLNSGELFF. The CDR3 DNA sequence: TGCGCCAGCAGCTTGAATAGCGGGGAGCTGTTTTTT.

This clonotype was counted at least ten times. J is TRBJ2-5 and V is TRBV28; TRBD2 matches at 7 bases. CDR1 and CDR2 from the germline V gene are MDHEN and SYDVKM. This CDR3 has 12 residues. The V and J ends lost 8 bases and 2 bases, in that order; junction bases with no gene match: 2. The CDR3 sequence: CASRDYQETQYF. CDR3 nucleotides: TGTGCCAGCCGGGACTATCAAGAGACCCAGTACTTC.

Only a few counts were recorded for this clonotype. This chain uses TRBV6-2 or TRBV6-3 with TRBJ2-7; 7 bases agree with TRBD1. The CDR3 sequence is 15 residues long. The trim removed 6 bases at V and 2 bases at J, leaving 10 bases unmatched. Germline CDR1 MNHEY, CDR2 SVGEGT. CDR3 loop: CASREAGTATYEQYF. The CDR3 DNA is TGTGCCAGCAGAGAGGCCGGGACAGCGACCTACGAGCAGTACTTC.